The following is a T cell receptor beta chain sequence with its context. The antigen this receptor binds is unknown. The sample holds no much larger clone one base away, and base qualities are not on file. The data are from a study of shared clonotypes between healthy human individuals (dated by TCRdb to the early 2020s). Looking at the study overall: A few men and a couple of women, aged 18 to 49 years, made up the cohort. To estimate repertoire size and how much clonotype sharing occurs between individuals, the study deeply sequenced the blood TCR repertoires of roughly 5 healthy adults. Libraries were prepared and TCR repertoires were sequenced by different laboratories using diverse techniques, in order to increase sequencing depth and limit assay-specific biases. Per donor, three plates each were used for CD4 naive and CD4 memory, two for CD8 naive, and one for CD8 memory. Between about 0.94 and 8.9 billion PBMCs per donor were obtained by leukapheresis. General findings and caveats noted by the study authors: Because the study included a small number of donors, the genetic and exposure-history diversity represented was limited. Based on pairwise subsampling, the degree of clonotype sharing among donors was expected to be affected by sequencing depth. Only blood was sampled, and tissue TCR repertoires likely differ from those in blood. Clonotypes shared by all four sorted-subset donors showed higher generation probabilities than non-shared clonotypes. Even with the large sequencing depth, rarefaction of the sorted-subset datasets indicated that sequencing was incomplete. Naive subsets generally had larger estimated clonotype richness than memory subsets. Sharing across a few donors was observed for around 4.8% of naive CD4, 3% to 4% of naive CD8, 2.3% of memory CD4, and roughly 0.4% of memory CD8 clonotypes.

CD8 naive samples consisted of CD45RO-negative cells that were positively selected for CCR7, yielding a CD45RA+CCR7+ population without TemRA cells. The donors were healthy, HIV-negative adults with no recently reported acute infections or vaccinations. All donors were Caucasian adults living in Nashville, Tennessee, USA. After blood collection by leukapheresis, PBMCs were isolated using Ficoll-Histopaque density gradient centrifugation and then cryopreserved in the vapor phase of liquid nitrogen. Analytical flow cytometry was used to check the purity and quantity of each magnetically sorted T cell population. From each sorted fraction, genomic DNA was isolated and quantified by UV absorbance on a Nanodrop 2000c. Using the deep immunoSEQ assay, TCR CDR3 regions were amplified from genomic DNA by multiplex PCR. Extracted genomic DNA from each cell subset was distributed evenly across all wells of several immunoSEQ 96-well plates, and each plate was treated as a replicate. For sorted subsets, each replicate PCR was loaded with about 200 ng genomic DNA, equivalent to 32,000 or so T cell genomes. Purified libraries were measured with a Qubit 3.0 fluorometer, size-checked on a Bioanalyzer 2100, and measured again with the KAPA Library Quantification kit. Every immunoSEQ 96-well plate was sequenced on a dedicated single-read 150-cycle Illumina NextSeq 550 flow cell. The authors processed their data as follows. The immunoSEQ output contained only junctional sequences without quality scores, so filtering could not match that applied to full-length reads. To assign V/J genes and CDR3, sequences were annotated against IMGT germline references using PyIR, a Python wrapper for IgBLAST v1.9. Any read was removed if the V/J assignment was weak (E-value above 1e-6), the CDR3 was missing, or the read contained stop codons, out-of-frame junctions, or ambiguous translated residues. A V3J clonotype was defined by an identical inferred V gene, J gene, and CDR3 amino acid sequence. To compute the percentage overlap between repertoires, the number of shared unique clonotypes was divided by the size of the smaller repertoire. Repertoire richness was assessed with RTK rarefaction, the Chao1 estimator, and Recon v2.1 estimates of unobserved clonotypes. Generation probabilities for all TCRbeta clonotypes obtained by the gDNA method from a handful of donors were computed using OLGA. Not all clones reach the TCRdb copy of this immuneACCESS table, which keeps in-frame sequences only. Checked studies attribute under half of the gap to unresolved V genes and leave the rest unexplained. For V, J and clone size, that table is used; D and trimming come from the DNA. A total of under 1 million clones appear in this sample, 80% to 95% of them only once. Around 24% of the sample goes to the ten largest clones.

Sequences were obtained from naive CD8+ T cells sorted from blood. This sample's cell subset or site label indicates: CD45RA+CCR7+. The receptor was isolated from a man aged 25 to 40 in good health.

The DNA reads as follows: TGTGCCAGCAGTTCCCGGAGGGCGGACACCGGGGAGCTGTTTTTT. It translates to CASSSRRADTGELFF. Recombination linked TRBV27 to TRBJ2-2; TRBD2 is possibly the D segment (6 matching bases). Reading the germline V gene (reference sequence) gives CDR1 MNHEY and CDR2 SMNVEV. Trimming takes 4 bases from V and 3 bases from J, and the germline ends sit 12 bases apart. Its CDR3 holds 15 amino acids, cysteine through phenylalanine. Only CDR3 DNA is held: 45 bases, read in frame from base 1.